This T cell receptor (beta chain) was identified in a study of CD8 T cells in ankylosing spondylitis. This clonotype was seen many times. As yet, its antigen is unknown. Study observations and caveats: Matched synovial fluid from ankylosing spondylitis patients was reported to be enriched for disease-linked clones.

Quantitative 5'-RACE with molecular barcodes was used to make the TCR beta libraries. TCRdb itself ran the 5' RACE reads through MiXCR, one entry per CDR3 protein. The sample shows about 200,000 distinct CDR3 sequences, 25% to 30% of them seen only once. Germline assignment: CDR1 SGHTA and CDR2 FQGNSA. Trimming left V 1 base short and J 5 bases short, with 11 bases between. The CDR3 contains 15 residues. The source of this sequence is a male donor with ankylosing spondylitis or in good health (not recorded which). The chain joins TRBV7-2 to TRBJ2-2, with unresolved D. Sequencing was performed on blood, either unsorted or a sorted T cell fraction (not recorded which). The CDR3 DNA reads TGTGCCAGCAGCTTAGTCGCTTCTGGGACCGGGGAGCTGTTTTTT. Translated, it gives CASSLVASGTGELFF.